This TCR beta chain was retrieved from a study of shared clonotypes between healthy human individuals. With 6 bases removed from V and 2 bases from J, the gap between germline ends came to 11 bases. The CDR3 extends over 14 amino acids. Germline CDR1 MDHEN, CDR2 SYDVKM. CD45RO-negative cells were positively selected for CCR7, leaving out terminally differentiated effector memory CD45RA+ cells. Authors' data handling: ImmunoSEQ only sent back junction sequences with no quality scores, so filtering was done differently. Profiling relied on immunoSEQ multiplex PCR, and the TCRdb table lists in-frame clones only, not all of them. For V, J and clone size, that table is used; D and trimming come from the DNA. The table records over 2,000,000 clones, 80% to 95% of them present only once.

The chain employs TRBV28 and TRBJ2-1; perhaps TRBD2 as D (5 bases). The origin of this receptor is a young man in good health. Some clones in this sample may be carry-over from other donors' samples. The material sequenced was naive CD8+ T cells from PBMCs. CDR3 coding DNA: TGTGCCAGCAGACCCCCTAGCCCCTACAATGAGCAGTTCTTC. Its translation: CASRPPSPYNEQFF.